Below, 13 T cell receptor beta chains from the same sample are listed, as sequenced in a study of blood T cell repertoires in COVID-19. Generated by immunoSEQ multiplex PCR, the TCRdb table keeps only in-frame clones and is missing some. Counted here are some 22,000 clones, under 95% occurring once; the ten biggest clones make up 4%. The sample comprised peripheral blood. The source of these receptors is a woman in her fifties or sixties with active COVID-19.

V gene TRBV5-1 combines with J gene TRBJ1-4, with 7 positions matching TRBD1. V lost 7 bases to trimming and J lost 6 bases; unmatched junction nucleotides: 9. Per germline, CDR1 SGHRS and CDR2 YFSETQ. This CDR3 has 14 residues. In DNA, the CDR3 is TGCGCCAGCGCCGGCGGGACAGAGTATGAAAAACTGTTTTTT. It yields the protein CASAGGTEYEKLFF.

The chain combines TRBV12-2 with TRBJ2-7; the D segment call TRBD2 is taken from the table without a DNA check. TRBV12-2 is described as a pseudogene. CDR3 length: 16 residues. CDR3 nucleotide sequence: TGTGCAAGTCGCGCCCGGGGCCTAGCGGGGGCCTACGAGCAGTACGTC. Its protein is CASRARGLAGAYEQYV.

The DNA of the CDR3 is TGTGCCAGCAGCTTAGCAGGACTAGCGACCACAGATACGCAGTATTTT. This translates into CASSLAGLATTDTQYF. The rearrangement joins TRBV7-2 to TRBJ2-3; 9 bases fit TRBD2. Germline values: CDR1 SGHTA, CDR2 FQGNSA. V trimming: 0 bases; J trimming: 2 bases; junction bases outside the gene matches: 3. There are 16 residues in the CDR3.

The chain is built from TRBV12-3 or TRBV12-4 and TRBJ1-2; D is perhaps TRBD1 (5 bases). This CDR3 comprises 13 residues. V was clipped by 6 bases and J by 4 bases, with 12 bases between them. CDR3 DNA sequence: TGTGCCAGCAGCCCCGACAGATCCTATGGCTACACCTTC. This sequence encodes CASSPDRSYGYTF.

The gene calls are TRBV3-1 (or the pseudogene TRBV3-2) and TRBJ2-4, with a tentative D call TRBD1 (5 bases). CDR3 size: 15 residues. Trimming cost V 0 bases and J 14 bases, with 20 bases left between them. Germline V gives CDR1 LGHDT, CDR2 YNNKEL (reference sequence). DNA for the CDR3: TGTGCCAGCAGCCAAGACACCCAGAAAAGGGGAATCAAGTACTTC. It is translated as CASSQDTQKRGIKYF.

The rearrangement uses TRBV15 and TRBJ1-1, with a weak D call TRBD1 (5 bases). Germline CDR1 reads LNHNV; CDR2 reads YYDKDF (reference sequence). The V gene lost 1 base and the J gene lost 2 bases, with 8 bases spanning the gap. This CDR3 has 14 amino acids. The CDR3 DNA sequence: TGTGCCACCAGCAGAGGCAGGGAAAACACTGAAGCTTTCTTT. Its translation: CATSRGRENTEAFF.

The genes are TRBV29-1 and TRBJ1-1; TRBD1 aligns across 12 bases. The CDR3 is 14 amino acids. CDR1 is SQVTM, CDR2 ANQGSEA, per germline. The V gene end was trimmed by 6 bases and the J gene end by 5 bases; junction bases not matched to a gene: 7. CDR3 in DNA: TGCAGCGTGGGGCCGGGACAGGGGGCGACTGAAGCTTTCTTT. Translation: CSVGPGQGATEAFF.

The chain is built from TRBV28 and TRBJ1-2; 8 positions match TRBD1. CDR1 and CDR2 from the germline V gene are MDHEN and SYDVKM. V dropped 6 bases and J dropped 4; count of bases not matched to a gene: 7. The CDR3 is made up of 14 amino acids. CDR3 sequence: CASSLQGASYGYTF. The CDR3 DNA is TGTGCCAGCAGCCTCCAGGGGGCAAGCTATGGCTACACCTTC.

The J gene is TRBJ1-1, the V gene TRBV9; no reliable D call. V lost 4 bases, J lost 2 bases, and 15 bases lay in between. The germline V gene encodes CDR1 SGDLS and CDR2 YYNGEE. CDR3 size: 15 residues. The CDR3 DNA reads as TGTGCCAGCAGCTCGGGATTCAAACGCAACACTGAAGCTTTCTTT. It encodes CASSSGFKRNTEAFF.

The CDR3 DNA is TGTGCCAGCCCTACCCCGGGACAGGGCTCTGGAAACACCATATATTTT. Translating gives CASPTPGQGSGNTIYF. V gene TRBV19 combines with J gene TRBJ1-3, with 9 bases matching TRBD1. The ends lost 9 bases at V and 0 bases at J; junction bases unmatched: 9. CDR3 length: 16 amino acids. CDR1 and CDR2 (germline): LNHDA, SQIVND (reference sequence).

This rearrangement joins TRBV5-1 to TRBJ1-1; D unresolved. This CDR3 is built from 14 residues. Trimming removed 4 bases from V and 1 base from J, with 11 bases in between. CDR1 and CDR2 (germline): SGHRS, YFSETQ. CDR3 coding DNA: TGCGCCAGCAGCGTTCGCAGTCGGAACACTGAAGCTTTCTTT. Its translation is CASSVRSRNTEAFF.

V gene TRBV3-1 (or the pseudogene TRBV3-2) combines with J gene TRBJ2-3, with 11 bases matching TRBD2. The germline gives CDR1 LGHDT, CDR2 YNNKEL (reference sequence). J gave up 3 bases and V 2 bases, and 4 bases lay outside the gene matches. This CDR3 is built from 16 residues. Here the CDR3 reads CASSQLLAGGTDTQYF. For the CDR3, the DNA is TGTGCCAGCAGCCAACTCCTAGCGGGGGGTACAGATACGCAGTATTTT.

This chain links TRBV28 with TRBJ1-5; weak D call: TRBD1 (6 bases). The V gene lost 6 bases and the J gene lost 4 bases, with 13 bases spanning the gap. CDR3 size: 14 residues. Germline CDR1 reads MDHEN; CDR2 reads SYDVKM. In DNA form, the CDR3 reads TGTGCCAGCAGCTCTCCCCAGGGGAATCAGCCCCAGCATTTT. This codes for CASSSPQGNQPQHF.